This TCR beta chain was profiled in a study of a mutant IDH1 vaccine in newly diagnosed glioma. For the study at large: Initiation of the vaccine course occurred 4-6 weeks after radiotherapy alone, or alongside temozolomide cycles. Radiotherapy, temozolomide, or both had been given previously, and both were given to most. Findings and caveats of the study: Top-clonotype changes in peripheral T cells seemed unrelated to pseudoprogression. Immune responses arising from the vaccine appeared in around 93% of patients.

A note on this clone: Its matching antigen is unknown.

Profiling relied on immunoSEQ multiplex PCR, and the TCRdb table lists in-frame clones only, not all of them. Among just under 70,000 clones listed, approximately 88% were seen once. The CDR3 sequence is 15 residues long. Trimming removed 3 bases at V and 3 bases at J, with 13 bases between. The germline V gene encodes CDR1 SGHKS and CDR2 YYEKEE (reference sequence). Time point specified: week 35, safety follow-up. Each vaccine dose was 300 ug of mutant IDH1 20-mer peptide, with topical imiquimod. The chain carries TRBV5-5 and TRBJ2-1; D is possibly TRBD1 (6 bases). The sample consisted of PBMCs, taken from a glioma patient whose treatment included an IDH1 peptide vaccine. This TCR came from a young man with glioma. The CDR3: CASSSRTADYNEQFF. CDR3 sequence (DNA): TGTGCCAGCAGCTCCAGGACAGCCGACTACAATGAGCAGTTCTTC.